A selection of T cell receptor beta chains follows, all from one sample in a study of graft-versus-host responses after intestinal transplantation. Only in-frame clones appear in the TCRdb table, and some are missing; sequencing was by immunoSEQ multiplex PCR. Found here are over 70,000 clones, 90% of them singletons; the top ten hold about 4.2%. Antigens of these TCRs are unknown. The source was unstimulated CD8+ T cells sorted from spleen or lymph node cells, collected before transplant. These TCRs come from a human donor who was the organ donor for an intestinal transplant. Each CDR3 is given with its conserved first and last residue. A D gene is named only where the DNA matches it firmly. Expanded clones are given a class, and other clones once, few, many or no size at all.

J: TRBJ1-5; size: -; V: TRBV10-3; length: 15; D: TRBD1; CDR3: CAISGDRGGDQPQHF; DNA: TGTGCCATCAGTGGGGACAGGGGGGGGGATCAGCCCCAGCATTTT
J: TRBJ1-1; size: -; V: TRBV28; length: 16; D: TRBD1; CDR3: CASSTRQGTGNTEAFF; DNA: TGTGCCAGCAGTACCCGACAGGGAACGGGGAACACTGAAGCTTTCTTT
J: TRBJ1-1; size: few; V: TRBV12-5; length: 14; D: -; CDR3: CASGLGGASAEAFF; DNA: TGTGCTAGTGGTTTGGGGGGCGCATCTGCCGAAGCTTTCTTT
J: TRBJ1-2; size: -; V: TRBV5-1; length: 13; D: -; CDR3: CASSFEENYGYTF; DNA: TGCGCCAGCAGCTTCGAGGAAAACTATGGCTACACCTTC
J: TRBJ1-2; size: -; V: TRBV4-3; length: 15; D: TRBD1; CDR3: CASSQDLGQSYGYTF; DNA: TGCGCCAGCAGCCAAGATCTGGGACAGTCCTATGGCTACACCTTC
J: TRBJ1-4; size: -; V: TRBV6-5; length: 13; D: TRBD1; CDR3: CASRDRGYEKLFF; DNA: TGTGCCAGCAGGGACAGGGGTTATGAAAAACTGTTTTTT
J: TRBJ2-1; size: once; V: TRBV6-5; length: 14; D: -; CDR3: CASKRRGTYNEQFF; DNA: TGTGCCAGCAAGCGCAGGGGCACTTACAATGAGCAGTTCTTC
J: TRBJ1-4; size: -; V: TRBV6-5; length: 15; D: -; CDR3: CASSYSGGTNEKLFF; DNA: TGTGCCAGCAGTTACTCAGGGGGAACTAATGAAAAACTGTTTTTT
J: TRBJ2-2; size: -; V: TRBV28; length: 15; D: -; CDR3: CASSFIPSNTGELFF; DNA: TGTGCCAGCAGTTTTATTCCCTCGAACACCGGGGAGCTGTTTTTT
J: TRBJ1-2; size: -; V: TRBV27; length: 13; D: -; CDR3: CASSLDKDYGYTF; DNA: TGTGCCAGCAGTTTAGACAAAGACTATGGCTACACCTTC
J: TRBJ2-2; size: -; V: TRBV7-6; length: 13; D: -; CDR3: CASSSVESGELFF; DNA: TGTGCCAGCAGCTCGGTGGAGAGCGGGGAGCTGTTTTTT
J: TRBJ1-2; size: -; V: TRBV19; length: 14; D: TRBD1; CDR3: CASSPTGGGYGYTF; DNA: TGTGCCAGTAGTCCTACAGGGGGCGGCTATGGCTACACCTTC
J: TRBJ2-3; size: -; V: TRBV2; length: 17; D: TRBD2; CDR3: CASSMTSGGSSTDTQYF; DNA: TGTGCCAGCAGCATGACTAGCGGGGGATCTAGCACAGATACGCAGTATTTT
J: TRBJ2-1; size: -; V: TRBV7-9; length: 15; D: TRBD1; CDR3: CASSPGTDIYNEQFF; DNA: TGTGCCAGCAGCCCCGGGACAGACATATACAATGAGCAGTTCTTC
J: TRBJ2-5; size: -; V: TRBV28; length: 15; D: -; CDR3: CASSLADTLQETQYF; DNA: TGTGCCAGCAGCCTCGCCGACACCTTACAAGAGACCCAGTACTTC
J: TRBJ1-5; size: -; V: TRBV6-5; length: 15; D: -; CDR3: CASIHGGGVGQPQHF; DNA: TGTGCCAGCATTCACGGAGGGGGGGTCGGGCAGCCCCAGCATTTT
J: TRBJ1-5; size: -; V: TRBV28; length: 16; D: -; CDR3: CASSSVRGLSNQPQHF; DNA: TGTGCCAGCAGTTCCGTTAGGGGGTTGAGCAATCAGCCCCAGCATTTT
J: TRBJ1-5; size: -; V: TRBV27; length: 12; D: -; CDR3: CASSFLNQPQHF; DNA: TGTGCCAGCAGTTTCCTTAATCAGCCCCAGCATTTT
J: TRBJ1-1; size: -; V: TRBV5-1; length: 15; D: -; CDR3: CASIGGASGNTEAFF; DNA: TGCGCCAGCATTGGTGGGGCGTCGGGGAACACTGAAGCTTTCTTT
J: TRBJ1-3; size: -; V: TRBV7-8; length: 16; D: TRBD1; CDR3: CASSWGTAKSGNTIYF; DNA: TGTGCCAGCAGCTGGGGGACAGCGAAATCTGGAAACACCATATATTTT